Below, 14 T cell receptor beta chains from the same sample are listed, as sequenced in a study of T cells in Graves' hyperthyroidism and ophthalmopathy. From RNA transcripts, TCR beta CDR3 regions were amplified. In the first-round RT-PCR of the TCR CDR3, the HTBI primer set was used. TCRdb independently ran MiXCR on the multiplex PCR reads; one entry per CDR3 protein. This table holds approximately 700,000 distinct CDR3 sequences, approximately 16% found once. Input material: blood. The receptors were sampled from a man between 18 and 29 years old with Graves' hyperthyroidism.

The chain combines TRBV6-2 or TRBV6-3 with TRBJ2-1, with D possibly TRBD2 on 5 matching bases. CDR1 and CDR2 (germline): MNHEY, SVGEGT. This CDR3 region has 15 residues. Trimming removed 5 bases from V and 10 bases from J, with 21 bases in between. CDR3 protein: CASSQRLTGSNEQFF. The DNA for the CDR3 is TGTGCCAGCAGTCAGAGACTCACGGGGTCCAACGAGCAGTTCTTC.

The rearrangement links TRBV29-1 to TRBJ1-4; 10 bases fit TRBD1. Germline V lookup: CDR1 SQVTM, CDR2 ANQGSEA. The CDR3 has 16 amino acids. Unmatched junction bases numbered 9, after V lost 6 bases and J lost 2 bases. DNA for the CDR3: TGCAGCGTGTCTGGGACAGGGGCTTCCACTAATGAAAAACTGTTTTTT. This translates into CSVSGTGASTNEKLFF.

This clonotype was recorded once. The chain uses TRBV5-1 and TRBJ2-2; the D gene is possibly TRBD2 (6 bases). Germline V gene data show CDR1 as SGHRS and CDR2 as YFSETQ. The ends were cut back, 7 bases at V and 1 base at J, with 17 bases in the middle. The CDR3 loop spans 16 amino acids. The CDR3 is CASGAGGGKNTGELFF. CDR3 nucleotide sequence: TGCGCCAGCGGCGCGGGTGGCGGGAAGAACACCGGGGAGCTGTTTTTT.

This clonotype has at least ten counts. The CDR3, as DNA: TGTGCCAGCTCACCCGGGACCGGCCCGCGCCGAAAAGCTTTCTTT. Its translation: CASSPGTGPRRKAFF. The V and J genes are TRBV18 and TRBJ1-1; TRBD1 might be the D (5 bases). V lost 3 bases and J 9 bases, leaving 20 bases between the germline ends. The CDR3 runs 15 residues. Per the germline V gene, CDR1 is KGHSH and CDR2 is LQKENI. The full variable domain, its missing parts supplied by reference TRBV18 and TRBJ1-1, is NAGVMQNPRHLVRRRGQEARLRCSPMKGHSHVYWYRQLPEEGLKFMVYLQKENIIDESGMPKERFSAEFPKEGPSILRIQQVVRGDSAAYFCASSPGTGPRRKAFFGQGTRLTVV.

This clonotype was picked up many times. The chain is built from TRBV28 and TRBJ2-4; no firm D call. Deletions cut 5 bases from V and 0 bases from J, with 20 bases between. The CDR3 contains 18 residues. Germline CDR1 reads MDHEN; CDR2 reads SYDVKM. The CDR3, as DNA: TGTGCCAGCAGTAACAGCCTTTCCGTTTCCTTAGCCAAAAACATTCAGTACTTC. It encodes CASSNSLSVSLAKNIQYF. Using reference TRBV28 and TRBJ2-4 for the parts outside the CDR3, the full variable domain is DVKVTQSSRYLVKRTGEKVFLECVQDMDHENMFWYRQDPGLGLRLIYFSYDVKMKEKGDIPEGYSVSREKKERFSLILESASTNQTSMYLCASSNSLSVSLAKNIQYFGAGTRLSVL.

V is TRBV5-1 and J is TRBJ1-1; the D is unclear. The CDR3 totals 15 residues. Germline assignment: CDR1 SGHRS and CDR2 YFSETQ. V was shortened by 4 bases and J by 0 bases, with 13 bases between the two germline ends. The CDR3, as DNA: TGCGCCAGCAGCCTATCTAGTGGACTGAACACTGAAGCTTTCTTT. Translation: CASSLSSGLNTEAFF. Filled out from reference TRBV5-1 and TRBJ1-1, the complete variable domain reads KAGVTQTPRYLIKTRGQQVTLSCSPISGHRSVSWYQQTPGQGLQFLFEYFSETQRNKGNFPGRFSGRQFSNSRSEMNVSTLELGDSALYLCASSLSSGLNTEAFFGQGTRLTVV.

The genes are TRBV9 and TRBJ2-5; possible D gene TRBD1, 5 bases. Trimming cost V 0 bases and J 3 bases, with 12 bases left between them. CDR3 size: 15 residues. Germline V gene data show CDR1 as SGDLS and CDR2 as YYNGEE. The CDR3 bases are TGTGCCAGCAGCGTAGCGGGCCAGGGCGAAGAGACCCAGTACTTC. It encodes CASSVAGQGEETQYF.

CDR3: CSARTGGSTDTQYF. For the CDR3, the DNA is TGCAGTGCCCGGACAGGGGGGTCGACAGATACGCAGTATTTT. V and J are TRBV20-1 and TRBJ2-3; 10 nucleotides align to TRBD1. Trimming at V came to 6 bases and at J to 3 bases, leaving 6 bases not matched to a gene. Germline values: CDR1 DFQATT, CDR2 SNEGSKA (reference sequence). CDR3 size: 14 residues.

The chain uses TRBV5-5 and TRBJ2-1; TRBD2 matches at 9 bases. CDR3 length: 14 residues. The germline gives CDR1 SGHKS, CDR2 YYEKEE (reference sequence). V dropped 3 bases and J dropped 8; count of bases not matched to a gene: 6. CDR3 DNA sequence: TGTGCCAGCAGCTACGCGGGAGGGCCATATGAGCAGTTCTTC. Its protein is CASSYAGGPYEQFF.

V and J are TRBV12-3 or TRBV12-4 and TRBJ1-2; D may be TRBD1 (5 bases). Trimming left V 6 bases short and J 8 bases short, with 19 bases between. CDR3 length: 14 amino acids. CDR3 DNA sequence: TGTGCCAGCAGCCCCGACAGTTCCCCAAGCGGCTACACCTTC. This gives the protein CASSPDSSPSGYTF.

Written as DNA, the CDR3 is TGTGCCAGCAGCGGCCAGGGTAGCGGGAGGTACGAGCAGTACTTC. Translated: CASSGQGSGRYEQYF. The chain links TRBV7-3 to TRBJ2-7; 10 bases are a match to TRBD2. Per the germline V gene, CDR1 is SGHTA and CDR2 is FQGTGA. There are 15 residues in the CDR3. V shed 5 bases, J shed 4 bases, and the junction held 8 bases outside the gene matches.

Many counts were recorded for this clonotype. This chain connects TRBV28 to TRBJ2-3; 8 bases match TRBD1. The CDR3 length is 15 residues. The ends lost 10 bases at V and 3 bases at J; junction bases unmatched: 12. CDR1 MDHEN and CDR2 SYDVKM come from the germline V gene. The CDR3 bases are TGTGCCATAAAGGACAGGGTTGGTGGGACAGATACGCAGTATTTT. Protein: CAIKDRVGGTDTQYF.

The V gene is TRBV20-1, the J gene TRBJ1-3; D gene unclear. From germline, CDR1 is DFQATT and CDR2 SNEGSKA (reference sequence). This CDR3 contains 15 residues. V was clipped by 1 base and J by 0 bases, with 10 bases between them. The CDR3 DNA is TGCAGTGCTAGAGTGCCAGACTACTCTGGAAACACCATATATTTT. This codes for CSARVPDYSGNTIYF.

This clonotype appeared many times. The chain joins TRBV7-9 to TRBJ2-7; the match to TRBD2 covers 10 bases. Trimming at V came to 10 bases and at J to 0 bases, leaving 3 bases not matched to a gene. The CDR3 has 13 amino acids. Germline V gives CDR1 SEHNR, CDR2 FQNEAQ (reference sequence). CDR3 sequence: CAIGLAVSYEQYF. CDR3 DNA: TGTGCCATCGGACTAGCGGTCTCCTACGAGCAGTACTTC.